The 10 T cell receptor beta chains below all came from one sample that was sequenced in a study of shared clonotypes between healthy human individuals. Generated by immunoSEQ multiplex PCR, the TCRdb table keeps only in-frame clones and is missing some. The sample contains under 650,000 clones, about 96% of which appear only once. The sequenced sample consisted of naive CD4+ T cells sorted from blood. The subset was: CD45RA+ positively selected. All receptors come from a woman under 40 in good health.

This clone appeared a single time. This sequence joins TRBV18 and TRBJ2-5; D unresolved. This CDR3 has 14 residues. The germline V and J ends were trimmed by 2 bases and 4 bases, with 11 bases remaining between them. From germline, CDR1 is KGHSH and CDR2 LQKENI. The CDR3 protein is CASSPRATVETQYF. The CDR3 DNA is TGTGCCAGCTCACCAAGAGCCACAGTAGAGACCCAGTACTTC.

The chain is built from TRBV10-2 and TRBJ1-2; perhaps TRBD1 as D (6 bases). The CDR3 length is 13 residues. Trimming removed 4 bases at V and 6 bases at J, with 12 bases between. In germline, CDR1 is WSHSY, CDR2 SAAADI. This CDR3 is CASSGGQANGYTF. CDR3 bases: TGCGCCAGCAGTGGGGGACAAGCGAATGGCTACACCTTC.

The rearrangement joins TRBV19 to TRBJ1-1, with D hard to call. Germline V CDR1 and CDR2: LNHDA, SQIVND (reference sequence). The CDR3 spans 16 residues. V lost 3 bases, J lost 4 bases, and 18 bases lay in between. This CDR3 reads CASSIRPSFGGTEAFF. The CDR3 DNA is TGTGCCAGTAGTATCAGACCCTCCTTTGGAGGCACTGAAGCTTTCTTT.

CDR3 nucleotide sequence: TGTGCCAGCAGTGAAGCGTTTGGGGAGGGGGCTTTCTTT. It is translated as CASSEAFGEGAFF. This sequence joins TRBV2 and TRBJ1-1; weak D call: TRBD1 (5 bases). Germline V gene data show CDR1 as SNHLY and CDR2 as FYNNEI. V lost 0 bases and J 11 bases, leaving 13 bases between the germline ends. The CDR3 length is 13 residues.

The table lists this clone with a few counts. The CDR3 DNA is TGTGCCAGCAGCCCGACTAGCGGGGCCTCTGGGGCCAACGTCCTGACTTTC. Its translation: CASSPTSGASGANVLTF. The rearrangement links TRBV11-2 to TRBJ2-6; 11 bases agree with TRBD2. V gave up 5 bases and J gave up 0 bases; unmatched junction bases: 3. CDR1 SGHAT and CDR2 FQNNGV come from the germline V gene. There are 17 residues in the CDR3.

This clone showed up just once. The V and J genes are TRBV7-9 and TRBJ1-1, with a weak D call TRBD1 (6 bases). The V end was cut by 6 bases, the J end by 1 base, with 15 bases between. Germline CDR1 is SEHNR and CDR2 is FQNEAQ (reference sequence). This CDR3 region has 15 residues. The CDR3 region is CASRDETGPNTEAFF. The CDR3 DNA reads TGTGCCAGCAGGGATGAGACAGGCCCGAACACTGAAGCTTTCTTT.

CDR3 sequence (DNA): TGTGCCAGCAGTTTATATTCCACCCTCTCATCCCAAGATACGCAGTATTTT. Translated, it gives CASSLYSTLSSQDTQYF. The gene calls are TRBV27 and TRBJ2-3; D uncertain. The CDR3 length is 17 residues. The V gene lost 1 base and the J gene lost 5 bases, with 19 bases spanning the gap. CDR1 is MNHEY, CDR2 SMNVEV, per germline (reference sequence).

The chain employs TRBV9 and TRBJ2-2, with TRBD2 matching 9 bases. Germline trimming cut 4 bases from V and 4 bases from J; bases unmatched to any gene: 8. The CDR3 runs to 16 residues. Germline V lookup: CDR1 SGDLS, CDR2 YYNGEE. CDR3 nucleotides: TGTGCCAGCAGCCCCCAGACTAGCGGAGCCACCGGGGAGCTGTTTTTT. Protein product: CASSPQTSGATGELFF. The entire variable domain, with the rest obtained from reference TRBV9 and TRBJ2-2, is as follows: DSGVTQTPKHLITATGQRVTLRCSPRSGDLSVYWYQQSLDQGLQFLIQYYNGEERAKGNILERFSAQQFPDLHSELNLSSLELGDSALYFCASSPQTSGATGELFFGEGSRLTVL.

This sequence joins TRBV6-4 and TRBJ1-1; no reliable D call. The germline V and J ends were trimmed by 8 bases and 0 bases, with 10 bases remaining between them. There are 13 residues in the CDR3. Germline V CDR1 and CDR2: MRHNA, SNTAGT. In nucleotides, the CDR3 is TGTGCCAGCTCCCCAGTCATGAACACTGAAGCTTTCTTT. Translating gives CASSPVMNTEAFF.

This rearrangement joins TRBV20-1 to TRBJ2-7; D is uncertain. This CDR3 is 8 amino acids long. Germline V CDR1 and CDR2: DFQATT, SNEGSKA (reference sequence). V lost 8 bases and J lost 5, with 4 bases in between. The CDR3 nucleotides are TGCAGTCTGGACGAGCAGTACTTC. Protein: CSLDEQYF.